Included here is one T cell receptor (beta chain) sequence, with context. There are many counts of this clonotype. What this receptor recognizes is not known. The sample holds no much larger clone one base away, and base qualities are not on file. The data were taken from a study of early T cells in non-severe SARS-CoV-2 infection listed by TCRdb under 2021. Concerning the study at large: TCR sequencing used bulk RNA from unsorted whole blood, so alpha and beta chains could not be paired. Results the study describes overall, beyond this receptor: VDJdb matching was skewed toward anti-spike CD8 responses and likely underestimated virus-specific expansions by missing private and CD4 specificities.

CDR1 SGHTA and CDR2 FQGTGA were looked up in the germline V gene. Including the terminal cysteine and phenylalanine, the CDR3 comprises 14 residues. Left in the record is the CDR3 DNA by itself, 42 bases read in frame from the first base. Trimming removed 0 bases from V and 2 bases from J; the gene matches leave 0 bases unexplained. This was a case-control study nested in a cohort of healthcare workers in London, UK, who had nasopharyngeal swab PCR tests and blood samples taken every week. Healthcare workers were recruited during the week of the UK lockdown, between 23 and 31 March 2020, and followed weekly for up to roughly 15 weeks. The library was generated by 5' RACE. Sequencer: NextSeq 500. To correct for sequencing error and PCR bias, the TCR library protocol tagged individual cDNA molecules with unique molecular identifiers. Both TCR alpha and beta chains were sequenced, and tight co-correlation was observed between alpha and beta sequence abundances in each sample. The paper's processing steps were these. Decombinator V4 was used to annotate TCR sequences for V gene, J gene and CDR3. Expanded TCRs were defined as changing significantly between any two time points under a Poisson model with p below 0.0001. TCR abundances were normalised to the total number of TCRs sequenced per sample and expressed as counts per million. MAIT TCRs were defined by TRAV1-2 paired with TRAJ12, TRAJ20 or TRAJ33, and iNKT TCRs by TRAV10 paired with TRAJ18. VDJdb, accessed 1 November 2021, was searched for CMV, EBV and SARS-CoV-2 annotated TCRs, excluding TCRs annotated for multiple antigens. Through fastp at Q25 and MiXCR, TCRdb rebuilt clones from the public reads, retaining in-frame beta chains. Records with the same CDR3 protein are collapsed into one entry carrying the most frequent genes and DNA. TCRdb, not the original authors, processed these V and J calls. For this sample there are some 19,000 distinct CDR3 sequences; roughly 4.3% appear just once. Of the sample, around 7.3% falls within the top ten clones.

This TCR came from an adult who was a healthcare worker with PCR-confirmed SARS-CoV-2 infection or an uninfected control (not recorded which). The sequence is built from TRBV7-3 and TRBJ2-5, and 7 junction bases match TRBD2. What was sequenced was whole blood. The bases are TGTGCCAGCAGCTTAACAGCGGGGCAAGAGACCCAGTACTTC. Its protein reads: CASSLTAGQETQYF. The full variable domain, completed from the reference TRBV7-3 and TRBJ2-5 proteins outside the CDR3, reads GAGVSQTPSNKVTEKGKYVELRCDPISGHTALYWYRQSLGQGPEFLIYFQGTGAADDSGLPNDRFFAVRPEGSVSTLKIQRTERGDSAVYLCASSLTAGQETQYFGPGTRLLVL.